A selection of T cell receptor beta chains follows, all from one sample in a study of shared clonotypes between healthy human individuals. Data came from immunoSEQ multiplex PCR; TCRdb stores just in-frame clones and leaves some out. The sample lists some 2,400,000 clones, around 95% occurring once. The sequencing input was naive CD4+ T cells sorted from blood. These receptors all stem from a man aged 18 to 29 in good health. Both conserved end residues are part of each CDR3. The order of the fields is clone size, V gene, D gene, J gene, CDR3 protein, CDR3 DNA. A D gene is named only where the DNA matches it firmly. The size field is filled for only some rows; it gives once, few, many or a size class.

>-|TRBV4-2|TRBD2|TRBJ2-5
CASSQEAGGIRETQYF
TGTGCCAGCAGCCAAGAAGCGGGGGGGATTCGAGAGACCCAGTACTTC
>-|TRBV11-2|-|TRBJ2-2
CASSPRGRNTGELFF
TGTGCCAGCAGCCCACGGGGGCGCAACACCGGGGAGCTGTTTTTT
>-|TRBV6-6|-|TRBJ1-1
CASSYSTSYIEAFF
TGTGCCAGCAGTTACTCGACCTCTTACATTGAAGCTTTCTTT
>-|TRBV2|-|TRBJ2-7
CASSDADRRRSYEQYF
TGTGCCAGCAGTGATGCGGACCGCCGAAGGTCCTACGAGCAGTACTTC
>-|TRBV27|-|TRBJ2-7
CASSSIRGYEQYF
TGTGCCAGCAGTTCGATCAGGGGCTACGAGCAGTACTTC
>-|TRBV6-5|TRBD1|TRBJ2-7
CASSFLPGGSYEQYF
TGTGCCAGCAGTTTTTTACCAGGGGGCTCCTACGAGCAGTACTTC
>-|TRBV18|TRBD1|TRBJ1-1
CASSPRRGQDFGEAFF
TGTGCCAGCTCACCAAGGAGGGGACAGGATTTCGGTGAAGCTTTCTTT
>-|TRBV9|TRBD2|TRBJ2-3
CASSVDLLAGGQDTQYF
TGTGCCAGCAGCGTCGACCTACTAGCGGGGGGGCAAGATACGCAGTATTTT
>-|TRBV2|TRBD1|TRBJ2-2
CASTFRGLGTGDTGELFF
TGTGCCAGCACTTTCAGGGGATTGGGGACAGGGGACACCGGGGAGCTGTTTTTT
>-|TRBV5-4|-|TRBJ2-5
CASSRQTQETQYF
TGTGCCAGCAGCAGACAGACTCAAGAGACCCAGTACTTC
>-|TRBV5-8|-|TRBJ1-1
CASSLGQPNTEAFF
TGTGCCAGCAGCTTGGGACAGCCCAACACTGAAGCTTTCTTT
>-|TRBV5-1|-|TRBJ2-1
CASSLGQSSYNEQFF
TGCGCCAGCAGCTTGGGCCAGAGCTCCTACAATGAGCAGTTCTTC
>-|TRBV15|TRBD2|TRBJ2-7
CATSRNLAGRGDYEQYF
TGTGCCACCAGCAGAAACCTAGCAGGCCGGGGGGACTACGAGCAGTACTTC
>-|TRBV6-5|-|TRBJ2-7
CASSYGHEQYF
TGTGCCAGCAGTTACGGGCATGAGCAGTACTTC
>-|TRBV11-2|TRBD1|TRBJ1-1
CASSGGTGGEKVNTEAFF
TGTGCCAGCAGCGGAGGGACAGGGGGCGAAAAGGTGAACACTGAAGCTTTCTTT
>-|TRBV7-2|-|TRBJ1-2
CASSFLGVRSYTF
TGTGCCAGCAGCTTCCTTGGGGTTAGAAGCTACACCTTC
>-|TRBV27|TRBD1|TRBJ2-3
CASRPRGWSDTQYF
TGTGCCAGCAGGCCCAGGGGGTGGTCAGATACGCAGTATTTT
>-|TRBV5-1|-|TRBJ2-5
CASSLTRQRETQYF
TGCGCCAGCAGCTTGACTAGACAGCGAGAGACCCAGTACTTC
>-|TRBV29-1|TRBD1|TRBJ2-7
CSAGQNEQYF
TGCAGCGCGGGACAGAACGAGCAGTACTTC
>-|TRBV30|-|TRBJ1-2
CAWSQGLGYGYTF
TGTGCCTGGAGTCAGGGCCTAGGCTATGGCTACACCTTC
>-|TRBV7-2|TRBD2|TRBJ2-1
CASSLTGGEQFF
TGTGCCAGCAGCCTTACGGGGGGAGAGCAGTTCTTC
>few|TRBV5-5|TRBD1|TRBJ1-6
CASSGRDRANSPLHF
TGTGCCAGCAGCGGCCGGGACAGGGCTAATTCACCCCTCCACTTT
>-|TRBV6-1|-|TRBJ1-2
CASSEEGRANYGYTF
TGTGCCAGCAGTGAAGAGGGAAGAGCTAACTATGGCTACACCTTC
>-|TRBV30|TRBD2|TRBJ2-5
CAWSVGGGAETQYF
TGTGCCTGGAGTGTGGGCGGGGGGGCCGAGACCCAGTACTTC
>-|TRBV10-1|-|TRBJ2-6
CASSDDGQGRLLTF
TGCGCCAGCAGTGACGACGGGCAGGGCCGTCTCCTGACTTTC
>few|TRBV18|-|TRBJ1-4
CASSPPVSQNEELFF
TGTGCCAGCTCACCACCGGTCAGCCAAAATGAAGAACTGTTTTTT
>-|TRBV10-3|-|TRBJ2-5
CATHRVPQETQYF
TGTGCCACTCACCGGGTCCCCCAAGAGACCCAGTACTTC
>-|TRBV7-2|-|TRBJ2-7
CASSLSYWANTYSYEQYF
TGTGCCAGCAGCTTATCCTACTGGGCCAATACCTACTCCTACGAGCAGTACTTC
>-|TRBV11-2|-|TRBJ2-5
CASSLKRSRQFGGWETQYF
TGTGCCAGCAGCTTAAAGAGATCCAGACAGTTTGGGGGTTGGGAGACCCAGTACTTC
>once|TRBV6-1|-|TRBJ1-2
CASSESGSYGYTF
TGTGCCAGCAGTGAGAGCGGGTCCTATGGCTACACCTTC
>-|TRBV5-1|-|TRBJ1-2
CASIWEFYGYTF
TGCGCCAGCATTTGGGAGTTCTATGGCTACACCTTC
>-|TRBV6-6|-|TRBJ2-7
CASSYDRYYEQYF
TGTGCCAGCAGTTACGACAGATACTACGAGCAGTACTTC
>-|TRBV5-1|TRBD2|TRBJ2-5
CASSLAGAETQYF
TGCGCCAGCAGCTTAGCGGGAGCAGAGACCCAGTACTTC
>once|TRBV13|TRBD1|TRBJ1-2
CASSSTPDRGLYGYTF
TGTGCCAGCAGCTCAACTCCGGACAGGGGACTATATGGCTACACCTTC
>-|TRBV6-6|TRBD1|TRBJ2-5
CASSYSETGVTQYF
TGTGCCAGCAGTTACTCAGAGACAGGGGTTACCCAGTACTTC
>-|TRBV11-3|-|TRBJ1-3
CASSINPGSGNTIYF
TGTGCCAGCAGCATCAACCCAGGATCCGGAAACACCATATATTTT
>-|TRBV7-8|-|TRBJ2-2
CASSPNYPGELFF
TGTGCCAGCAGCCCAAACTACCCCGGGGAGCTGTTTTTT
>-|TRBV18|-|TRBJ1-1
CASSAQNLPYTEAFF
TGTGCCAGCTCAGCCCAAAACCTGCCCTACACTGAAGCTTTCTTT
>-|TRBV4-2|-|TRBJ2-5
CASSQGTPGKETQYF
TGTGCCAGCAGCCAAGGGACCCCGGGAAAGGAGACCCAGTACTTC
>-|TRBV11-2|-|TRBJ2-5
CASSLLQETQYF
TGTGCCAGCAGCTTACTCCAAGAGACCCAGTACTTC
>-|TRBV28|-|TRBJ2-1
CAIKGVYSYNEQFF
TGTGCCATTAAGGGGGTTTACTCCTACAATGAGCAGTTCTTC
>once|TRBV6-6|-|TRBJ1-2
CASSYSTPMALGYTF
TGTGCCAGCAGTTACTCGACACCAATGGCCCTTGGCTACACCTTC
>-|TRBV7-2|TRBD2|TRBJ2-2
CASSFSGRAIGELFF
TGTGCCAGCAGCTTTAGCGGGAGGGCCATCGGGGAGCTGTTTTTT
>-|TRBV18|TRBD2|TRBJ2-5
CASSPPGLAGGQETQYF
TGTGCCAGCTCACCACCAGGACTAGCGGGAGGGCAAGAGACCCAGTACTTC
>-|TRBV9|TRBD2|TRBJ2-5
CASSASGGGWETQYF
TGTGCCAGCAGCGCCAGCGGGGGGGGCTGGGAGACCCAGTACTTC
>-|TRBV9|-|TRBJ2-3
CASSPRWGDSTDTQYF
TGTGCCAGCAGCCCTCGGTGGGGGGATAGCACAGATACGCAGTATTTT
>-|TRBV28|-|TRBJ1-2
CASSPGDRISGYTF
TGTGCCAGCAGCCCCGGAGACAGGATTTCGGGCTACACCTTC
>-|TRBV18|TRBD1|TRBJ1-3
CASSRTGERNTIYF
TGTGCCAGCTCACGGACAGGGGAAAGAAACACCATATATTTT
>-|TRBV10-3|-|TRBJ1-1
CAISDHGANTEAFF
TGTGCCATCAGTGACCACGGGGCGAACACTGAAGCTTTCTTT
>-|TRBV2|-|TRBJ1-2
CASRVGEEYGYTF
TGTGCCAGCAGAGTGGGGGAAGAGTATGGCTACACCTTC